Described below is a single TCR beta chain sequence and its context. What it recognizes is unknown. Germline V gene lookup returns CDR1 SGDLS and CDR2 YYNGEE. The CDR3 sequence is 13 residues long. Germline trimming cut 3 bases from V and 7 bases from J; bases unmatched to any gene: 5. Sequencing templates came from extracted RNA that was reverse transcribed into cDNA. Using immunoSEQ multiplex PCR, the repertoire was profiled, and TCRdb retains in-frame clones only, with some absent. Here the sample spans 190,000 or so clones, roughly three fifths being singletons. Treatment here: oral pan-JAK inhibitor, 5-10 mg twice daily. The data were obtained in a study of CD8+ T cells in alopecia areata. Study at large: Oral tofacitinib, 5 to 10 mg twice daily, was given in an open-label trial. Study-level results: The study found tofacitinib significantly decreased scalp clonality and expanded CD8+ clones among the top 100. Compared with normal scalp, lesional scalp had higher clonality and more expanded CD8+ clones.

This chain joins TRBV9 and TRBJ1-2, with 8 nucleotides matching TRBD1. The sequences come from CD8+ T cells sorted from blood, collected at week 24, from a patient treated with tofacitinib. This receptor was taken from a human donor with alopecia areata. Here the CDR3 DNA reads TGTGCCAGCAGCGCCGACAGGGGAGGTGGCTACACCTTC. This codes for CASSADRGGGYTF.